This T cell receptor (beta chain) was sequenced for a study of T cell responses to AZD1222 COVID-19 vaccine. Broader study findings: Among vaccine-associated CD4 TCRs, coverage spanned spike, with dominance at 160-218 and 743-854. The breadth and depth of Spike-specific TCRs increased once two AZD1222 doses had been given.

TCRdb's copy holds only in-frame clones and misses some; the assay was immunoSEQ multiplex PCR. The table includes approximately 75,000 clones, about nine tenths detected once. Comment on this clone: Its specificity is unknown.

It was second doses at about 4 or about 12 weeks that were pooled. V lost 0 bases and J lost 4; bases outside the gene matches: 4. CDR1 is SGHNT, CDR2 YYREEE, per germline (reference sequence). The CDR3 totals 15 residues. The input for sequencing was peripheral blood, taken 28 days after the second AZD1222 dose. The TCR originated in an adult who received the AZD1222 COVID-19 vaccine. The V and J genes are TRBV5-4 and TRBJ2-1; TRBD1 agrees at 7 bases. The CDR3 nucleotides read TGTGCCAGCAGCTTGGGGCAGGGGGTATACAATGAGCAGTTCTTC. It specifies CASSLGQGVYNEQFF.